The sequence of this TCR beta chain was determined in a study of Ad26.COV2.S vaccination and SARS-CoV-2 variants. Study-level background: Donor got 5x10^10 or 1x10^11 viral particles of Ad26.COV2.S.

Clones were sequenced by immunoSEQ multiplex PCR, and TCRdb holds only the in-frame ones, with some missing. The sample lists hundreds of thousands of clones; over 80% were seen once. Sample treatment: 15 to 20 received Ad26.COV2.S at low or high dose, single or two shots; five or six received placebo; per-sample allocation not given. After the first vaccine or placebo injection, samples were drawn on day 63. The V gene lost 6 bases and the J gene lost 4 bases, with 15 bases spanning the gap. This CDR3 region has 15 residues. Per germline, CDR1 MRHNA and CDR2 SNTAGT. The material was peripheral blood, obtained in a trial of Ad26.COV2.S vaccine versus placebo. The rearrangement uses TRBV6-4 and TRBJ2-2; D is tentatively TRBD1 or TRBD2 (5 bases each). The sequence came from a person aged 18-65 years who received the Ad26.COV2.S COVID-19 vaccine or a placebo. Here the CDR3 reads CASSALGGRTGELFF. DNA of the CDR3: TGTGCCAGCAGCGCCCTTGGGGGTCGCACCGGGGAGCTGTTTTTT.